This entry features one TCR beta chain sequence. This receptor's antigen is unknown. No base quality values were provided; no much bigger clone lies one nucleotide off. V is pruned by 0 bases and J by 2 bases, leaving 7 bases of the junction without a gene match. The CDR3 goes from the cysteine to the phenylalanine over 18 residues. The read is trimmed to its CDR3 DNA, 54 bases read in frame from base 1. Taken from the germline V gene, the CDR1 and CDR2 loops are SGHRS and YFSETQ. The sample originates from a study of a mutant IDH1 vaccine in newly diagnosed glioma (dated by TCRdb to the early 2020s). Background on the whole study: In the chemotherapy-containing groups, vaccination started alongside temozolomide cycles, whereas in patients who had radiotherapy alone it started 4-6 weeks after radiotherapy. Of the roughly 31 treated patients, about 60% were male and around 40% were female, and the mean age was 40.4 years. Prior to enrollment, standard therapy consisting of radiotherapy alone, temozolomide alone, or radiochemotherapy with temozolomide had been administered to patients, with the combination being received by most patients. The week-35 safety follow-up was designated visit V12, and the week-47 end of study was designated visit V13. Peripheral blood samples were drawn at six visits, namely V03 (baseline), V05, V07, V10, V12 and V13. For exploratory analyses, 25 to 30 treated patients had longitudinal TCRB deep sequencing done wherever samples were available. The paper as a whole reports these results and caveats: Across multiple MHC alleles, vaccine-induced immune responses were seen in roughly 93% of patients. Changes in the top peripheral T cell clonotypes picked up by TCRB sequencing did not appear to be linked to pseudoprogression. PBMC samples for TCRB deep sequencing were selected based on availability. The authors noted that analyses of patient blood samples could not be reproduced because of sample limitations.

Reading the label with the study, this specimen's time point is: week 35, safety follow-up. Every vaccine dose consisted of 300 ug of a 20-mer mutant IDH1 peptide in Montanide, administered subcutaneously together with topical imiquimod. Patients were given eight vaccinations, in weeks 1, 3, 5, 7, 11, 15, 19 and 23, which matched visits V03 through V10. Donors had newly diagnosed WHO grade 3 or 4 IDH1-mutant astrocytomas with loss of nuclear ATRX. The samples were drawn from NOA16, a multicentre, single-arm, open-label phase I trial in Germany that tested a mutant IDH1 peptide vaccine in humans for the first time. Genomic DNA for TCRB sequencing was extracted from EDTA blood using the DNeasy Blood and Tissue Kit. The library was generated by the immunoSEQ multiplex PCR assay. Rearranged TCR beta chain sequences were amplified using the hsTCRB Kit according to the manufacturer's protocol. TCRB libraries were sequenced on an Illumina MiSeq. The original pipeline was this. Demultiplexing, trimming and gene mapping were performed with the kit vendor's proprietary platform. The clones in this table, taken by TCRdb from immuneACCESS, are in-frame only. Not every clone is retained; where verified, under half of the shortfall comes from an unresolved V gene, and the cause of the rest is unknown. V, J and clone size derive from that table, while D and trimming were established from the DNA sequence. In this sample the table shows some 60,000 clones, about 90% of which occur a single time. The ten largest clones take up roughly 1.5% of the sample.

The chain is encoded by TRBV5-1 joined to TRBJ2-6, with 8 bases matching TRBD1. Here the sequenced sample was PBMCs, taken from a glioma patient whose treatment included an IDH1 peptide vaccine. This clonotype originated in a man aged 35 to 55 with glioma. The DNA reads TGCGCCAGCAGCTTGGTAGGGCAGGGGGCGGCTGGGGCCAACGTCCTGACTTTC. Its translation is CASSLVGQGAAGANVLTF.